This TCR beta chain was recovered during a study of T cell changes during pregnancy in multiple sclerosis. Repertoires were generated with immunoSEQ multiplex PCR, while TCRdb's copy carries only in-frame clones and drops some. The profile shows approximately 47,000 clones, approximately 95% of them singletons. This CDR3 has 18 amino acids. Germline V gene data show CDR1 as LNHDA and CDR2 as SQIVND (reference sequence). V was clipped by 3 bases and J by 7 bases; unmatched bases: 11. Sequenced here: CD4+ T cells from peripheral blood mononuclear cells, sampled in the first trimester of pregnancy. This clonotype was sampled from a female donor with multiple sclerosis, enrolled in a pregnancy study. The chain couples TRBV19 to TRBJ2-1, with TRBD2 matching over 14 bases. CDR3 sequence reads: CASSIWGLAGASGNEQFF. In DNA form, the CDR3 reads TGTGCCAGTAGTATTTGGGGACTAGCGGGGGCGTCGGGAAATGAGCAGTTCTTC.